The 30 T cell receptor beta chains given below trace back to one sample, sequenced in a study of Graves' ophthalmopathy and Graves' hyperthyroidism. Investigators amplified TCR beta CDR3 regions from RNA transcripts. Second-round multiplex PCR came after a first-round RT-PCR that employed HTBI primers. From the multiplex PCR reads, TCRdb called clonotypes with MiXCR, one entry per CDR3 protein. Of about 620,000 distinct CDR3 sequences listed, about a fifth are singletons. The source material was peripheral blood. The receptors here all came from a young woman with stable Graves' hyperthyroidism. Some clones in this sample may be carry-over from other donors' samples.

This clonotype was seen ten or more times. The V gene is TRBV6-5, the J gene TRBJ2-7; TRBD1 matches at 9 bases. The CDR3 has 14 amino acids. With V trimmed by 2 bases and J by 6 bases, 5 bases remained unmatched. Per germline, CDR1 MNHEY and CDR2 SVGAGI. In DNA, the CDR3 is TGTGCCAGCAGTTACGGGACAGGGTCACTCGAGCAGTACTTC. Translating gives CASSYGTGSLEQYF.

This clonotype has a count of ten or more. The rearrangement uses TRBV3-1 and TRBJ1-6; TRBD1 agrees at 10 bases. Germline assignment: CDR1 LGHDT and CDR2 YNNKEL (reference sequence). The CDR3 has 17 residues. J lost 8 bases, V lost 5 bases, and 12 bases had no gene match. In DNA form, the CDR3 reads TGTGCCAGCAGCGACATCCCAACCGGGACAGGGGATTCACCCCTCCACTTT. Protein product: CASSDIPTGTGDSPLHF. Combining the CDR3 with reference TRBV3-1 and TRBJ1-6 gives the whole variable domain DTAVSQTPKYLVTQMGNDKSIKCEQNLGHDTMYWYKQDSKKFLKIMFSYNNKELIINETVPNRFSPKSPDKAHLNLHINSLELGDSAVYFCASSDIPTGTGDSPLHFGNGTRLTVT.

This clonotype was seen a handful of times. The V and J genes are TRBV20-1 and TRBJ2-7; no clear D gene. The CDR3 runs 12 residues. The germline V gene has CDR1 DFQATT and CDR2 SNEGSKA (reference sequence). V dropped 0 bases and J dropped 2 bases, with 5 bases sitting between them. The CDR3 region has the DNA TGCAGTGCTAGAGAAAGGGCCTACGAGCAGTACTTC. Its protein is CSARERAYEQYF.

This clonotype has a count of ten or more. The junction shows a germline mismatch at one end, possibly a read error. This sequence joins TRBV5-1 and TRBJ1-2, with 7 bases fitting TRBD1. The V gene's germline CDR1 is SGHRS and CDR2 YFSETQ. The CDR3 totals 11 residues. The CDR3 loop reads CASSQQGTRFF. CDR3 nucleotides: TGCGCCAGCAGCCAACAGGGGACGCGGTTCTTC.

This clonotype was seen only a few times. This may stem from a read error, because a much larger clone lies one nucleotide away. The limits of the CDR3 on the DNA are not certain, so only TCRdb's listed CDR3 is given. CDR3 in amino acids: CSVAGGAPMNTEACF. The chain couples TRBV29-1 to TRBJ1-1; the table gives TRBD1 as D, unverified against the DNA. Germline V gene sequence: CDR1 SQVTM, CDR2 ANQGSEA. The CDR3 is 15 residues long, ends included.

This clonotype was counted ten times or more. This rearrangement joins TRBV11-1 to TRBJ2-5; D is perhaps TRBD1 or TRBD2 (6 bases each). Germline CDR1 and CDR2: SGHAT and FQDESV (reference sequence). V dropped 5 bases and J dropped 5 bases, with 9 bases sitting between them. The CDR3 contains 12 residues. In DNA, the CDR3 is TGTGCCAGCAGCCGGAGGGGGGAGACCCAGTACTTC. Protein: CASSRRGETQYF.

In the case of this clonotype: A much larger clone is a single base away; this may be a read error. V usage is TRBV7-2 and J usage is TRBJ2-5; TRBD2 is a possible D gene (5 bases). Between the trimmed V and J ends, which lost 5 bases and 2 bases, there was a span of 12 bases. There are 14 residues in the CDR3. The germline V gene has CDR1 SGHTA and CDR2 FQGNSA. The CDR3 coding sequence is TGTGCCAGCAGCCAAGAGCCGGGACAAGAGACCCAGTACTTC. Protein product: CASSQEPGQETQYF. The full variable domain, its missing parts supplied by reference TRBV7-2 and TRBJ2-5, is GAGVSQSPSNKVTEKGKDVELRCDPISGHTALYWYRQSLGQGLEFLIYFQGNSAPDKSGLPSDRFSAERTGGSVSTLTIQRTQQEDSAVYLCASSQEPGQETQYFGPGTRLLVL.

The CDR3 reads CASRSLAAYEQYF. The CDR3 nucleotides are TGTGCCAGCAGGTCCCTAGCAGCCTACGAGCAGTACTTC. V and J are TRBV11-2 and TRBJ2-7; a weak D match, TRBD2 (5 bases). V was cut by 6 bases and J by 2 bases, with 11 bases left in between. The CDR3 is 13 residues long. Per germline, CDR1 SGHAT and CDR2 FQNNGV. The full variable domain, in which reference TRBV11-2 and TRBJ2-7 provide the parts outside the CDR3, is EAGVAQSPRYKIIEKRQSVAFWCNPISGHATLYWYQQILGQGPKLLIQFQNNGVVDDSQLPKDRFSAERLKGVDSTLKIQPAKLEDSAVYLCASRSLAAYEQYFGPGTRLTVT.

This clonotype was seen many times. The J gene is TRBJ2-7, the V gene TRBV30; no definite D call. This CDR3 region has 11 residues. CDR1 and CDR2 from the germline V gene are GTSNPN and SVGIG (reference sequence). V lost 6 bases to trimming and J lost 3 bases, with 9 bases between them. In DNA, the CDR3 is TGTGCCTGCGGACCCGGCTACGAGCAGTACTTC. Translation gives CACGPGYEQYF.

In this sample, this clonotype turned up many times. This sequence joins TRBV5-4 and TRBJ2-5; TRBD2 aligns across 12 bases. The CDR3 is 15 amino acids. J lost 5 bases, V lost 4 bases, and 6 bases had no gene match. Germline values: CDR1 SGHNT, CDR2 YYREEE (reference sequence). CDR3 DNA sequence: TGTGCCAGCAGCGAGACTAGCGGGAGCTTCGAGACCCAGTACTTC. It translates to CASSETSGSFETQYF.

This clonotype was detected ten times or more. CDR3 nucleotides: TGTGCCAGTAGTACCGACAGGGCAGCAAACTATCAGCCCCAGCATTTT. This encodes CASSTDRAANYQPQHF. This chain joins TRBV19 and TRBJ1-5, with 7 bases identical to TRBD1. The junction had 11 bases not matched to a gene; V was cut back by 4 bases and J by 5 bases. CDR1 is LNHDA and CDR2 is SQIVND in the germline V gene (reference sequence). This CDR3 has 16 amino acids. The whole variable domain, filled in from reference TRBV19 and TRBJ1-5, reads DGGITQSPKYLFRKEGQNVTLSCEQNLNHDAMYWYRQDPGQGLRLIYYSQIVNDFQKGDIAEGYSVSREKKESFPLTVTSAQKNPTAFYLCASSTDRAANYQPQHFGDGTRLSIL.

This clonotype occurred many times. The chain uses TRBV2 and TRBJ1-1, with D uncertain. The CDR3 extends over 11 amino acids. Germline CDR1 is SNHLY and CDR2 is FYNNEI. V shed 6 bases and J shed 8 bases, with 10 bases lying between them. CDR3: CASSGPVEAFF. For the CDR3, the DNA is TGTGCCAGCAGCGGACCAGTCGAAGCTTTCTTT.

At least ten counts were recorded for this clonotype. The chain recombines TRBV11-1 with TRBJ1-1; TRBD1 matches at 7 bases. CDR3 size: 16 residues. V trimming: 5 bases; J trimming: 0 bases; junction bases outside the gene matches: 9. CDR1 and CDR2 from the germline V gene are SGHAT and FQDESV (reference sequence). The CDR3 DNA reads as TGTGCCAGCAGCGCCACCGGGACAGTAATGAACACTGAAGCTTTCTTT. Translating gives CASSATGTVMNTEAFF.

There are many counts of this clonotype. V is TRBV20-1 and J is TRBJ2-5, with 7 bases aligning to TRBD2. Germline V gene sequence: CDR1 DFQATT, CDR2 SNEGSKA (reference sequence). The CDR3 loop spans 13 amino acids. The ends lost 0 bases at V and 4 bases at J; junction bases unmatched: 2. For the CDR3, the DNA is TGCAGTGCTAGAGATTCGGGGGGAGAGACCCAGTACTTC. Translating gives CSARDSGGETQYF.

This clonotype was counted at least ten times. The V call is TRBV12-3 or TRBV12-4, the J call TRBJ1-1; D is ambiguous. Deletions cut 3 bases from V and 7 bases from J, with 6 bases between. The length of the CDR3 is 11 residues. The DNA of the CDR3 is TGTGCCAGCAGTTTCTCCGTTGAAGCTTTCTTT. It specifies CASSFSVEAFF.

The V call is TRBV3-1, the J call TRBJ1-3; no clear D. CDR3 length equals 15 residues. Germline V gene data show CDR1 as LGHDT and CDR2 as YNNKEL (reference sequence). The V gene lost 5 bases and the J gene lost 2 bases, with 13 bases spanning the gap. The CDR3 region has the DNA TGTGCCAGCAGCGTCGGGCGGCCAACTGGAAACACCATATATTTT. Encoded protein: CASSVGRPTGNTIYF.

This clonotype came up once. This chain uses TRBV2 with TRBJ2-7, with unresolved D. Germline CDR1 SNHLY, CDR2 FYNNEI. The CDR3 has 12 residues. Deletions cut 7 bases from V and 2 bases from J, with 9 bases between. The CDR3 reads CASNPTPYEQYF. The CDR3 DNA is TGTGCCAGCAATCCGACCCCCTACGAGCAGTACTTC.

In this sample, this clonotype turned up a few times. The chain is built from TRBV3-1 and TRBJ1-2; D call uncertain. This CDR3 has 11 amino acids. Trimming pared 3 bases from V and 5 bases from J, leaving 4 bases between. In germline, CDR1 is LGHDT, CDR2 YNNKEL (reference sequence). The CDR3 here is CASSHQYGYTF. In nucleotides, the CDR3 is TGTGCCAGCAGCCACCAATATGGCTACACCTTC.

This clonotype was detected many times. V and J are TRBV6-5 and TRBJ2-1, with D possibly TRBD1 on 5 matching bases. With 0 bases removed from V and 6 bases from J, the gap between germline ends came to 9 bases. The CDR3 has 14 amino acids. The germline CDR1 and CDR2 sequences are MNHEY and SVGAGI. CDR3 bases: TGTGCCAGCAGTTACTCGGGGCTGGCCAATGAGCAGTTCTTC. It translates to CASSYSGLANEQFF.

This chain uses TRBV30 with TRBJ1-2, with no clear D. CDR1 is GTSNPN and CDR2 is SVGIG in the germline V gene (reference sequence). V was cut by 5 bases and J by 3 bases, with 4 bases left in between. The CDR3 covers 10 residues. The CDR3 sequence: CAWGHYGYTF. The CDR3 DNA follows: TGTGCCTGGGGACACTATGGCTACACCTTC.

This clonotype was seen repeatedly, ten times or more. J is TRBJ1-5 and V is TRBV2; tentatively, D is TRBD1 (6 bases). The V end lost 7 bases, the J end lost 0 bases, and 13 bases lay between the germline ends. The CDR3 sequence is 15 residues long. Looked up from germline, CDR1 is SNHLY and CDR2 is FYNNEI. In nucleotides, the CDR3 is TGTGCCAGCAAGGGGGGGAGGAGTAGCAATCAGCCCCAGCATTTT. Its protein is CASKGGRSSNQPQHF.

The chain carries TRBV27 and TRBJ1-6, with unresolved D. Per germline, CDR1 MNHEY and CDR2 SMNVEV (reference sequence). This CDR3 comprises 15 residues. Trimming shortened V by 2 bases and J by 7 bases, and 12 bases separated the two germline ends. In DNA form, the CDR3 reads TGTGCCAGCAGTTTACTGGTAGGCGGGAATTCACCCCTCCACTTT. It translates to CASSLLVGGNSPLHF.

This clonotype came up once. With a much larger clone just one base away, this may be a read error. As the CDR3 is not closed by the conserved phenylalanine or tryptophan, this likely results from a read error. This sequence joins TRBV28 and TRBJ2-6, with 8 nucleotides matching TRBD1. The CDR3 consists of 18 residues. The J segment lost 0 bases and the V segment lost 4 bases, leaving 8 bases of the junction unmatched. The germline V gene has CDR1 MDHEN and CDR2 SYDVKM. This chain's CDR3 is CASSSSRDRYSGANVLTY. The CDR3 DNA follows: TGTGCCAGCAGTTCCTCCCGGGACAGGTACTCTGGGGCCAACGTCCTGACTTAC.

Ten or more counts support this clonotype. The rearrangement uses TRBV15 and TRBJ1-1, with D possibly TRBD1 on 6 matching bases. Germline CDR1 is LNHNV and CDR2 is YYDKDF (reference sequence). The CDR3 sequence is 16 residues long. Trimming shortened V by 1 base and J by 4 bases, and 16 bases separated the two germline ends. The CDR3: CATSRGQATLTTEAFF. The CDR3 DNA reads TGTGCCACCAGCAGAGGACAGGCAACTCTTACCACTGAAGCTTTCTTT.

The sample holds many counts of this clonotype. The CDR3, as DNA: TGTGCCAGCAGTCCGGGACAGTTCAAAAACATTCAGTACTTC. Its protein is CASSPGQFKNIQYF. The chain is built from TRBV12-3 or TRBV12-4 and TRBJ2-4; 7 bases fit TRBD1. With V trimmed by 5 bases and J by 3 bases, 4 bases remained unmatched. This CDR3 spans 14 amino acids.

The chain recombines TRBV6-2 or TRBV6-3 with TRBJ1-1; the D is unclear. CDR1 is MNHEY and CDR2 is SVGEGT in the germline V gene. The CDR3 has 16 residues. CDR3 amino acids: CGCSYPAVSVNTEAFF. The DNA for the CDR3 is TGTGGCTGCAGTTACCCGGCAGTGTCGGTGAACACTGAAGCTTTCTTT.

This clonotype was found many times. This chain uses TRBV20-1 with TRBJ1-6; a possible D gene is TRBD1 (5 bases). The ends were cut back, 3 bases at V and 9 bases at J, with 18 bases in the middle. The germline V gene has CDR1 DFQATT and CDR2 SNEGSKA (reference sequence). The CDR3 has 15 residues. The CDR3 DNA sequence: TGCAGTGCTAGGGAACCCGCAAGGGGAGCTTCACCCCTCCACTTT. It specifies CSAREPARGASPLHF.

This clonotype was recorded at least ten times. The chain carries TRBV12-3 or TRBV12-4 and TRBJ2-5; D is unclear. CDR3 length: 14 residues. The germline V and J ends were trimmed by 3 bases and 1 base, with 9 bases remaining between them. Here the CDR3 DNA reads TGTGCCAGCAGTTTTAGCAGGCTCCAAGAGACCCAGTACTTC. Protein product: CASSFSRLQETQYF.

This clonotype was seen many times. The chain couples TRBV27 to TRBJ2-2; TRBD1 matches 7 bases. CDR3 length: 14 residues. Germline values: CDR1 MNHEY, CDR2 SMNVEV (reference sequence). After removal of 7 bases from V and 3 bases from J, the junction contained 5 bases not matched to a gene. The CDR3 protein is CASKPTGYTGELFF. The CDR3 coding sequence is TGTGCCAGCAAACCGACAGGGTACACCGGGGAGCTGTTTTTT.

This clonotype was seen just once. The junction differs from germline at one of its ends, possibly a read error. The chain recombines TRBV12-3 or TRBV12-4 with TRBJ1-1, with D maybe TRBD1 (6 bases). The CDR3 contains 13 residues. The CDR3 sequence: CSSTDRLNTEAFF. Here the CDR3 DNA reads TGTTCCAGCACAGACAGGTTGAACACTGAAGCTTTCTTT.